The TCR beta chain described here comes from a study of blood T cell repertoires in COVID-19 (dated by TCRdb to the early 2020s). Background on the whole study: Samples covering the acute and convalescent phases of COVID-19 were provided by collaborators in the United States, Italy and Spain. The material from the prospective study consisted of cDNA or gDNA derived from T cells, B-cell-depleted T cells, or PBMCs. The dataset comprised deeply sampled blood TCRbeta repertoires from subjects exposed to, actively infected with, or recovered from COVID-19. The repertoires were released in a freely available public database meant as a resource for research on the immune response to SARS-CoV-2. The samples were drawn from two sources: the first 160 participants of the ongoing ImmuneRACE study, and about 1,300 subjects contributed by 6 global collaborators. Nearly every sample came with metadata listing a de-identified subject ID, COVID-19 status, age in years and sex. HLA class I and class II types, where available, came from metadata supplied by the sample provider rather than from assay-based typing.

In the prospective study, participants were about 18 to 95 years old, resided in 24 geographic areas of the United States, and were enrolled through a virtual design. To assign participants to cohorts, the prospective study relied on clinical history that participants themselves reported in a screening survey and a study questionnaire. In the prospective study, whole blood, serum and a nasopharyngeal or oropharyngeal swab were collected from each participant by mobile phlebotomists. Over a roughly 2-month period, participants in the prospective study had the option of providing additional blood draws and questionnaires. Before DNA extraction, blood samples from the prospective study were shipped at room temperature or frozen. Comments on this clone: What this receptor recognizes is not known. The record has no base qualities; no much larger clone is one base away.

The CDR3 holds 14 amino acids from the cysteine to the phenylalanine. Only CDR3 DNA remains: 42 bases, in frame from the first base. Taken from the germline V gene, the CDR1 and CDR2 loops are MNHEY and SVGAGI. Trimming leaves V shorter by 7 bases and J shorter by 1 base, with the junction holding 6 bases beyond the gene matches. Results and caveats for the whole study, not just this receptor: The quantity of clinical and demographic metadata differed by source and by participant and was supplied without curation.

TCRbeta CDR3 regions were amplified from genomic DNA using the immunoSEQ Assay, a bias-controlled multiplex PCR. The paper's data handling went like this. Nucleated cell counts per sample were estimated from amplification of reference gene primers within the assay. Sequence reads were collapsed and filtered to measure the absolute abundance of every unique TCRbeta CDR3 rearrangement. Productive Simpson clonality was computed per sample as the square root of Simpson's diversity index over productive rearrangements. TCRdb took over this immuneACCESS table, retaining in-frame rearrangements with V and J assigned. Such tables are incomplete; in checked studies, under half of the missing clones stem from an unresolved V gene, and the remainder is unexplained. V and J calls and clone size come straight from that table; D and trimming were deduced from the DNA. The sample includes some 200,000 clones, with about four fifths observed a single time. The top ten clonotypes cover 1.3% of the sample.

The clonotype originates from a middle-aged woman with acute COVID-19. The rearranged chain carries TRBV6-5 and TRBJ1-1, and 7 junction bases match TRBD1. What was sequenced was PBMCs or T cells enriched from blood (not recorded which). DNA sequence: TGTGCCAGCACGGCTGGACAGGCGAACACTGAAGCTTTCTTT. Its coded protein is CASTAGQANTEAFF.